Each of the 11 T cell receptor beta chains below was sequenced from the same sample in a study of blood T cells in healthy people across ages. The use of a sample-barcoded 5' primer and a J-beta primer mix characterized a second PCR of roughly 7 to 11 cycles. TCRdb called the 5' RACE reads again in MiXCR, with one record for every CDR3 protein. This sample yields around 1,600,000 distinct CDR3 sequences, of which under 55% are seen a single time; 4% belongs to the top ten. Input material: blood. The receptor set was obtained from a woman aged 18-35 years in good health.

This clonotype has just a few counts. Sequence at one end of the junction differs from germline and may be a read error. V gene TRBV11-2 combines with J gene TRBJ2-3; 13 bases line up with TRBD2. The germline gives CDR1 SGHAT, CDR2 FQNNGV. The CDR3 has 19 amino acids. DNA for the CDR3: TGTGCCAGCAGCCCTCCTAACCCACGGACTAGCGGGGGTTCAGATGCGCAGTATTTT. This translates into CASSPPNPRTSGGSDAQYF. The variable domain in full, completed from reference TRBV11-2 and TRBJ2-3, reads EAGVAQSPRYKIIEKRQSVAFWCNPISGHATLYWYQQILGQGPKLLIQFQNNGVVDDSQLPKDRFSAERLKGVDSTLKIQPAKLEDSAVYLCASSPPNPRTSGGSDAQYFGPGTRLTVL.

In this sample, this clonotype turned up a few times. The J gene is TRBJ2-3, the V gene TRBV7-2; D gene ambiguous. V gave up 5 bases and J gave up 2 bases, with 14 bases separating them. The CDR3 runs to 15 residues. CDR1 and CDR2 (germline): SGHTA, FQGNSA. The CDR3 DNA follows: TGTGCCAGCAGCCCCGTCATGCGGTCCACAGATACGCAGTATTTT. Its translation is CASSPVMRSTDTQYF.

This chain uses TRBV5-1 with TRBJ2-1, with a tentative D call TRBD1 (6 bases). The end of the DNA fits TRBJ2-7 better, so the J call may be wrong. Germline CDR1 and CDR2: SGHRS and YFSETQ. The length of the CDR3 is 15 residues. CDR3 coding DNA: TGCGCCAGCAGCTTGGGGACAGCCAACTACAATGAGCAGTACTTC. It specifies CASSLGTANYNEQYF.

This clonotype was observed a handful of times. Germline is not matched at one junction end, which may reflect a read error. The genes are TRBV6-1 and TRBJ1-5; weak D call: TRBD1 (6 bases). The length of the CDR3 is 15 residues. Per the germline V gene, CDR1 is MNHNS and CDR2 is SASEGT. CDR3 sequence: CATSEGVGGYQPQHF. DNA of the CDR3: TGTGCCACCAGTGAAGGAGTAGGGGGGTACCAGCCCCAGCATTTT.

In its sample, this clonotype was seen many times. The V call is TRBV20-1, the J call TRBJ2-3; 7 bases match TRBD1. V was pared by 6 bases and J by 3 bases, with 9 bases of the junction left unmatched. The germline CDR1 and CDR2 sequences are DFQATT and SNEGSKA (reference sequence). The CDR3 runs to 14 residues. The CDR3 loop reads CSARDSAGTDTQYF. Here the CDR3 DNA reads TGCAGTGCCCGGGACAGTGCAGGAACAGATACGCAGTATTTT.

The chain combines TRBV20-1 with TRBJ2-3; D might be TRBD1 or TRBD2, each matching 6 bases. Trimming left V 4 bases short and J 0 bases short, with 17 bases between. The CDR3 has 16 amino acids. Germline CDR1 is DFQATT and CDR2 is SNEGSKA (reference sequence). The DNA of the CDR3 is TGCAGTGCTATGCCGGGGGCGGCCCCTAGCACAGATACGCAGTATTTT. It specifies CSAMPGAAPSTDTQYF.

This clonotype was seen repeatedly, ten times or more. This chain links TRBV18 with TRBJ2-5, with 10 positions matching TRBD2. This CDR3 region has 14 residues. J lost 3 bases, V lost 2 bases, and 0 bases had no gene match. CDR1 KGHSH and CDR2 LQKENI come from the germline V gene. This CDR3 reads CASSPGLAEETQYF. The CDR3 nucleotides read TGTGCCAGCTCACCAGGACTAGCGGAAGAGACCCAGTACTTC.

On this clonotype: Because the CDR3 is missing its conserved closing phenylalanine or tryptophan, this is likely a read error. The V gene is TRBV7-2, the J gene TRBJ2-1; D remains ambiguous. Per germline, CDR1 SGHTA and CDR2 FQGNSA. The CDR3 contains 15 residues. V gave up 1 base and J gave up 2 bases, with 9 bases separating them. The CDR3 DNA follows: TGTGCCAGCAGCTTAGTTGCGTCAACCTACAATGAGCAGTTCTTG. It translates to CASSLVASTYNEQFL.

The J gene is TRBJ1-5, the V gene TRBV15; D is ambiguous. This CDR3 has 13 residues. Between the trimmed V and J ends, which lost 1 base and 9 bases, there was a span of 10 bases. Germline CDR1 LNHNV, CDR2 YYDKDF (reference sequence). As DNA, the CDR3 is TGTGCCACCAGCAGAGCTATGGGGTGGCCCCAGCATTTT. Translating it yields CATSRAMGWPQHF.

This clonotype was detected many times. The V gene is TRBV12-3 or TRBV12-4, the J gene TRBJ2-3, with 13 nucleotides matching TRBD2. There are 17 residues in the CDR3. V lost 4 bases and J lost 2; bases outside the gene matches: 6. CDR3 bases: TGTGCCAGCAGTTCCTTCGGACTAGCGGGAGACACAGATACGCAGTATTTT. This translates into CASSSFGLAGDTDTQYF.

The CDR3 spells CASSPLAGVSYNEQYF. CDR3 DNA: TGCGCCAGCAGCCCTTTAGCGGGAGTCTCCTACAATGAGCAGTACTTC. The V and J genes are TRBV4-3 and TRBJ2-1; 9 bases fit TRBD2. The J call could be wrong; TRBJ2-7 is a better fit for the DNA end. The CDR3 contains 16 residues. Germline V gene sequence: CDR1 LGHNA, CDR2 YSLEER.